This T cell receptor beta chain is drawn from a study of cytomegalovirus exposure and HLA in healthy donors. Study-level points and caveats: Researchers catalogued some 160 TCR beta chains as cytomegalovirus-associated. V- and J-gene trimming in TCR beta was tied to a missense DCLRE1C variant by an analysis performed later. The number of N-insertions in an Asian-associated ancestry cluster was reportedly below the 666-donor mean in a later analysis.

A remark on this clone: What it recognizes is unknown.

The CDR3 spans 15 residues. V lost 10 bases to trimming and J lost 3 bases; unmatched junction nucleotides: 14. Per the germline V gene, CDR1 is MNHNS and CDR2 is SASEGT. Researchers ran the PCR with 60 Vbeta and 13 Jbeta primers. TCRdb's table, derived via immunoSEQ multiplex PCR, lists solely in-frame clones and lacks some. The sample includes 100,000 to 150,000 clones, around 83% of them seen just once. V and J are TRBV6-1 and TRBJ1-2, with TRBD1 matching over 7 bases. Sequenced sample: PBMCs. This sequence was found in a middle-aged man in good health and CMV-seronegative. CDR3 in amino acids: CATWDSSGTDYGYTF. The CDR3 bases are TGTGCCACATGGGACAGTAGTGGTACCGACTATGGCTACACCTTC.